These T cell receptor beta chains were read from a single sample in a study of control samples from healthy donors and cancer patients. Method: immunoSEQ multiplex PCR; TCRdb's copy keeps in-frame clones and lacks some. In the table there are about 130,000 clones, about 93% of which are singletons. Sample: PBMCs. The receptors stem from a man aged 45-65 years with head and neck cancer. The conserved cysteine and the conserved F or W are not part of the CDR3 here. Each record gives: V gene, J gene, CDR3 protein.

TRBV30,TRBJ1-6,AWTAFGSPLH
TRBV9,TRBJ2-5,ASSRSGMETQY
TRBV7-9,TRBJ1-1,ASSPRTGGSLHGTEAF
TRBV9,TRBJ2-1,ASSVTYGTGDYNEQF
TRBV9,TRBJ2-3,ASSPWLVTDTQY
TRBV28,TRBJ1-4,ASSSPARDEKLF
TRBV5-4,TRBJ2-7,ASSSMTGMSGVEQY
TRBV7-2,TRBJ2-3,ASSLVAVRTDTQY
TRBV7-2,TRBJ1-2,ASSSTNYGYT
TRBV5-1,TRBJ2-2,ASSFVGGADTGELF
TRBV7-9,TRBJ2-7,ASTLRNDEQY
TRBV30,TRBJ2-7,AWSVRRRRTAYEQY
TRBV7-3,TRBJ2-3,ASSPGLRSTDTQY
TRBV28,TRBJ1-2,ASSFGGHNYGYT
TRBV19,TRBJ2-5,ASSIGGEETQY
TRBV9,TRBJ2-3,ASSVGGTDTQY
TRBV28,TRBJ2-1,ASTVGPPGLAYEQF
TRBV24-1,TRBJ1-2,ATSDFRGWT
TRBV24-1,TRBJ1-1,ATRTSMNTEAF
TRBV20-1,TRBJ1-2,SASVNRGLDYT
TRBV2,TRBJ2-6,ASRALLWGANVLT
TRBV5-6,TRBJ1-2,ASSLRTAWEASRYGYT